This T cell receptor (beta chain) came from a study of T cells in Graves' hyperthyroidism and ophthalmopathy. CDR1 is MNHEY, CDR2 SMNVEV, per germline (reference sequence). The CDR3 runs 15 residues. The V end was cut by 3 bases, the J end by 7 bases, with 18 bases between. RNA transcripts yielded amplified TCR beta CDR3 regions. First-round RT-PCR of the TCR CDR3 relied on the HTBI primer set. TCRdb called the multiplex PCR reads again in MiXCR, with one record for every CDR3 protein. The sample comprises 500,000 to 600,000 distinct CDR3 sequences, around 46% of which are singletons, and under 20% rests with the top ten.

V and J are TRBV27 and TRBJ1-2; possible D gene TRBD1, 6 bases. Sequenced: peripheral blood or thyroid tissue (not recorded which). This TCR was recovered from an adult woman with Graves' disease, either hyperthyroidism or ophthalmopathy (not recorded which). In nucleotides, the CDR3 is TGTGCCAGCAGTTTTGGGCGCACAGGGTCGTTTGGCTACACCTTC. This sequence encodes CASSFGRTGSFGYTF.